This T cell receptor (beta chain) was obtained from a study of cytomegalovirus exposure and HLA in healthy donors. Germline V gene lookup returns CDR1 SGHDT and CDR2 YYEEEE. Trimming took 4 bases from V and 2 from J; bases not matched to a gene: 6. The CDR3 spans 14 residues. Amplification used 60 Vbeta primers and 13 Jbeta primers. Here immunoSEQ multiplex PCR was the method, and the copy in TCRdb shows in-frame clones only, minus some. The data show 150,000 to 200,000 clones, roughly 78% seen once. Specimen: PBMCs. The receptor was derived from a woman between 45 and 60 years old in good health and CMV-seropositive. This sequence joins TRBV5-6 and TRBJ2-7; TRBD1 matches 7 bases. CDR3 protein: CASSIGQVPYEQYF. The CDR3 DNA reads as TGTGCCAGCAGCATAGGACAGGTTCCCTACGAGCAGTACTTC.